This T cell receptor beta chain appears in the sequencing data of a study of cytomegalovirus exposure and HLA in healthy donors. Study results and caveats: The study labeled 150 to 200 TCR beta chains cytomegalovirus-associated.

Trimming removed 9 bases from V and 6 bases from J, with 20 bases in between. The CDR3 consists of 14 residues. The V gene's germline CDR1 is SGHAT and CDR2 FQNNGV. The PCR made use of 60 Vbeta and 13 Jbeta primers. Sequencing was performed with immunoSEQ multiplex PCR; in TCRdb, only in-frame clones are kept and a portion is missing. The sample consists of 200,000 to 250,000 clones, about 89% of them appearing once. As regards this clone: Its cognate antigen is unknown.

Each donor's status was that of a healthy bone marrow donor. The J gene is TRBJ1-1, the V gene TRBV11-2, with D perhaps matching TRBD1 (6 bases). Sequenced input: PBMCs. The source is a woman aged 18-29 years in good health and CMV-seronegative. In DNA form, the CDR3 reads TGTGCCAGTGGGGTTTATCAGGGGCGGGCTGAAGCTTTCTTT. Residues: CASGVYQGRAEAFF.